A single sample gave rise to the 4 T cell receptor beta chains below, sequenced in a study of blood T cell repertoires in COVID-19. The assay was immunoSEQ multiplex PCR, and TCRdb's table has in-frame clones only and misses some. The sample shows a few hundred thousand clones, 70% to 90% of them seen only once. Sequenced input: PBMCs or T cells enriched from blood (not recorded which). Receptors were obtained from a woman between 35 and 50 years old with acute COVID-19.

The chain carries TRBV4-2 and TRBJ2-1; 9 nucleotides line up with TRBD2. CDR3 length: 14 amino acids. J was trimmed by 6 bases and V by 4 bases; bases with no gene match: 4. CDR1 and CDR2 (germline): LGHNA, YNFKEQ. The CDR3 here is CASSRSREGNEQFF. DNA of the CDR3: TGTGCCAGCAGCCGCTCGCGGGAGGGCAATGAGCAGTTCTTC.

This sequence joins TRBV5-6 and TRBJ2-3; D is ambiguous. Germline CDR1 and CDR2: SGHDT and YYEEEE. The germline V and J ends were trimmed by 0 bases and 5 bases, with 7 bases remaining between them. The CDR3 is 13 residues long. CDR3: CASSLASLDTQYF. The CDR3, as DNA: TGTGCCAGCAGCTTGGCTAGTCTAGATACGCAGTATTTT.

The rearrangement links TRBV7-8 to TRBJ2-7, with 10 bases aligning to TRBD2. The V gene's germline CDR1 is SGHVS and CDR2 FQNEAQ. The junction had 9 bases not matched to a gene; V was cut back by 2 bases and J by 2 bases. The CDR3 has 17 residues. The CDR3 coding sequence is TGTGCCAGCAGCTTAAACCGACTCAGCGGGAGGGCCTACGAGCAGTACTTC. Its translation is CASSLNRLSGRAYEQYF. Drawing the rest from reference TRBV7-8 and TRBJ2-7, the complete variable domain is GAGVSQSPRYKVAKRGQDVALRCDPISGHVSLFWYQQALGQGPEFLTYFQNEAQLDKSGLPSDRFFAERPEGSVSTLKIQRTQQEDSAVYLCASSLNRLSGRAYEQYFGPGTRLTVT.

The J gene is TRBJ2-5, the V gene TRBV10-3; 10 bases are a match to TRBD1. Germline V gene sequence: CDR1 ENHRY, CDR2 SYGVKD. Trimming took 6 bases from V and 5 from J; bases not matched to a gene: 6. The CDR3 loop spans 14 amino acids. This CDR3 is CAIRDDRGLETQYF. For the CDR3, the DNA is TGTGCCATCAGGGACGACAGGGGGCTGGAGACCCAGTACTTC.